A single T cell receptor beta chain is shown here with its context. Its antigen is undetermined. The source of the sample is a study of T cell responses to AZD1222 COVID-19 vaccine. The data were produced by immunoSEQ multiplex PCR, yet TCRdb's version contains in-frame clones alone and is incomplete. This table holds about 180,000 clones, approximately 92% found once. Germline V gene sequence: CDR1 SEHNR, CDR2 FQNEAQ (reference sequence). There are 12 residues in the CDR3. General observations from the study: Baseline seropositivity characterized only six AZD1222 recipients.

The origin of this receptor is an adult who received the MenACWY meningococcal vaccine as a control. The material sequenced was peripheral blood, taken 28 days after the second dose of the MenACWY control vaccine. The gene calls are TRBV7-9 and TRBJ1-2, with a weak D call TRBD1 (6 bases). The CDR3 nucleotides are TGTGCGGCGGACAGAATTAACTATGGCTACACCTTC. As protein: CAADRINYGYTF.